These 18 T cell receptor beta chains share one sample of origin, sequenced in a study of blood T cell repertoires in COVID-19. Assay used: immunoSEQ multiplex PCR; TCRdb lists only in-frame clones, some missing. The sample holds approximately 300,000 clones, more than 75% seen once. Material for sequencing was PBMCs or T cells enriched from blood (not recorded which). The receptors shown here come from a man aged 30-40 years who had recovered from COVID-19.

V is TRBV25-1 and J is TRBJ1-1; a weak D match, TRBD1 (5 bases). The CDR3 spans 12 residues. Trimming removed 10 bases from V and 6 bases from J, with 15 bases in between. Germline CDR1 MGHDK, CDR2 SYGVNS. The CDR3 nucleotides read TGTGCCACCGCCCTTGGGGGGGCTGAAGCTTTCTTT. Translation gives CATALGGAEAFF.

The DNA for the CDR3 is TGTGCCTGGAGTGGCACCAGAGGTTTCGCTGAAGCTTTCTTT. It yields the protein CAWSGTRGFAEAFF. The chain carries TRBV30 and TRBJ1-1; D remains ambiguous. The CDR3 totals 14 residues. In germline, CDR1 is GTSNPN, CDR2 SVGIG (reference sequence). Trimming pared 1 base from V and 6 bases from J, leaving 15 bases between.

This rearrangement joins TRBV27 to TRBJ2-1, with TRBD2 identical over 12 bases. With 4 bases clipped from V and 9 bases from J, the junction kept 10 bases outside the gene matches. The germline gives CDR1 MNHEY, CDR2 SMNVEV (reference sequence). CDR3 size: 16 residues. CDR3 amino acids: CASSSGLAGSRSEQFF. CDR3 DNA: TGTGCCAGCAGTTCCGGACTAGCGGGATCCCGGAGTGAGCAGTTCTTC.

V and J are TRBV24-1 and TRBJ2-3; maybe TRBD2 (6 bases). Trimming cost V 5 bases and J 1 base, with 15 bases left between them. The CDR3 runs to 16 residues. Per germline, CDR1 KGHDR and CDR2 SFDVKD. The CDR3: CATSGRRGEGTDTQYF. CDR3 DNA sequence: TGTGCCACCAGTGGTAGGCGTGGGGAGGGCACAGATACGCAGTATTTT.

The chain combines TRBV9 with TRBJ1-2, with D possibly matching TRBD1 (5 bases). The CDR3 runs to 16 residues. Trimming removed 4 bases from V and 4 bases from J, with 20 bases in between. Germline V lookup: CDR1 SGDLS, CDR2 YYNGEE. DNA for the CDR3: TGTGCCAGCAGCATTACGCCCGGGGGGTGGGTCTATGGCTACACCTTC. Encoded protein: CASSITPGGWVYGYTF.

The chain employs TRBV5-1 and TRBJ2-5, with 7 positions matching TRBD2. The germline V gene has CDR1 SGHRS and CDR2 YFSETQ. V trimming: 2 bases; J trimming: 5 bases; junction bases outside the gene matches: 3. The CDR3 is 13 amino acids. The CDR3 bases are TGCGCCAGCAGCTTTGGGGGGGTGGAGACCCAGTACTTC. Protein product: CASSFGGVETQYF.

The chain joins TRBV5-3 to TRBJ2-1; 9 bases agree with TRBD1. TRBV5-3 is reported as an ORF; its role is uncertain. The CDR3 runs to 14 residues. J gave up 7 bases and V 3 bases, and 5 bases lay outside the gene matches. For the CDR3, the DNA is TGTGCCAGAAGCTCGGACAGGGGAGATAATGAGCAGTTCTTC. It is translated as CARSSDRGDNEQFF.

The V and J genes are TRBV2 and TRBJ1-5; 8 positions match TRBD1. CDR3 length: 14 residues. V gave up 5 bases and J gave up 7 bases; unmatched junction bases: 7. CDR1 is SNHLY, CDR2 FYNNEI, per germline. DNA for the CDR3: TGTGCCAGCAGTCTTAGACAGGGGATGCAGCCCCAGCATTTT. Amino acid sequence: CASSLRQGMQPQHF.

V and J are TRBV30 and TRBJ2-6; 8 bases match TRBD1. The CDR3 loop spans 17 amino acids. Looked up from germline, CDR1 is GTSNPN and CDR2 is SVGIG (reference sequence). After removal of 3 bases from V and 0 bases from J, the junction contained 7 bases not matched to a gene. The CDR3 DNA is TGTGCCTGGAGGGCGGGGACAGGCCTCTCTGGGGCCAACGTCCTGACTTTC. Amino acid sequence: CAWRAGTGLSGANVLTF.

The chain links TRBV10-3 to TRBJ2-7; a weak D match, TRBD1 (5 bases). The CDR3 length is 13 residues. V lost 7 bases, J lost 6 bases, and 16 bases lay in between. Germline CDR1 and CDR2: ENHRY and SYGVKD. CDR3: CAIKKPDTGEQYF. The CDR3 DNA sequence: TGTGCCATCAAGAAGCCGGACACGGGCGAGCAGTACTTC.

V and J are TRBV19 and TRBJ1-2; 7 bases fit TRBD1. V lost 5 bases to trimming and J lost 5 bases; unmatched junction nucleotides: 8. Germline V lookup: CDR1 LNHDA, CDR2 SQIVND (reference sequence). This CDR3 spans 14 amino acids. CDR3: CASSPLLRGYGYTF. CDR3 DNA sequence: TGTGCCAGTAGTCCCCTCCTCAGGGGGTATGGCTACACCTTC. Full variable domain (remainder filled in from reference TRBV19 and TRBJ1-2): DGGITQSPKYLFRKEGQNVTLSCEQNLNHDAMYWYRQDPGQGLRLIYYSQIVNDFQKGDIAEGYSVSREKKESFPLTVTSAQKNPTAFYLCASSPLLRGYGYTFGSGTRLTVV.

The chain employs TRBV5-6 and TRBJ2-1; perhaps TRBD1 as D (6 bases). The germline CDR1 and CDR2 sequences are SGHDT and YYEEEE. V shed 3 bases and J shed 3 bases, with 7 bases lying between them. There are 13 residues in the CDR3. The DNA of the CDR3 is TGTGCCAGCAGCTGGACAGACTACAATGAGCAGTTCTTC. This encodes CASSWTDYNEQFF.

V is TRBV7-2 and J is TRBJ2-2, with D possibly matching TRBD2 (5 bases). The V end was cut by 5 bases, the J end by 7 bases, with 17 bases between. Germline V gives CDR1 SGHTA, CDR2 FQGNSA. There are 15 residues in the CDR3. The CDR3 DNA follows: TGTGCCAGCAGCGACACCATTCCCGGGATCGGGGAGCTGTTTTTT. This codes for CASSDTIPGIGELFF.

The J gene is TRBJ2-1, the V gene TRBV9, with 11 bases that match TRBD2. This CDR3 spans 16 amino acids. Trimming removed 3 bases from V and 8 bases from J; junction bases left unmatched: 10. Per germline, CDR1 SGDLS and CDR2 YYNGEE. This CDR3 is CASSAQLAGERDEQFF. The CDR3, as DNA: TGTGCCAGCAGCGCGCAACTAGCGGGAGAGCGGGATGAGCAGTTCTTC.

This clone occurred a few times. The CDR3 bases are TGTGCCAGTAGCCCCACTCGGGGTTCCGATGGCTACACCTTC. Its protein is CASSPTRGSDGYTF. The rearrangement joins TRBV19 to TRBJ1-2; D gene ambiguous. Germline V gene sequence: CDR1 LNHDA, CDR2 SQIVND (reference sequence). The V and J ends lost 6 bases and 6 bases respectively, with 17 bases between them. The CDR3 is made up of 14 amino acids.

This clone was seen just once. This rearrangement joins TRBV19 to TRBJ1-3, with TRBD1 matching 8 bases. CDR3 size: 14 residues. Trimming took 5 bases from V and 4 from J; bases not matched to a gene: 4. Per the germline V gene, CDR1 is LNHDA and CDR2 is SQIVND (reference sequence). As DNA, the CDR3 is TGTGCCAGTAGTTCAGGGGGCCGCGGAAACACCATATATTTT. Encoded protein: CASSSGGRGNTIYF.

The V call is TRBV27, the J call TRBJ1-2; D might be TRBD1 (5 bases). V was trimmed by 5 bases and J by 1 base, leaving 14 bases between them. The germline V gene has CDR1 MNHEY and CDR2 SMNVEV (reference sequence). This CDR3 region has 15 residues. CDR3 in DNA: TGTGCCAGCAGTCCGACAGCTATAGTTAACTATGGCTACACCTTC. This gives the protein CASSPTAIVNYGYTF.

V and J are TRBV7-9 and TRBJ2-5; D perhaps matches TRBD2 (6 bases). CDR3 length: 14 amino acids. Germline CDR1 and CDR2: SEHNR and FQNEAQ (reference sequence). V lost 1 base, J lost 5 bases, and 11 bases lay in between. This CDR3 is CASSLGRGTETQYF. The CDR3 coding sequence is TGTGCCAGCAGCTTAGGCCGGGGGACCGAGACCCAGTACTTC.